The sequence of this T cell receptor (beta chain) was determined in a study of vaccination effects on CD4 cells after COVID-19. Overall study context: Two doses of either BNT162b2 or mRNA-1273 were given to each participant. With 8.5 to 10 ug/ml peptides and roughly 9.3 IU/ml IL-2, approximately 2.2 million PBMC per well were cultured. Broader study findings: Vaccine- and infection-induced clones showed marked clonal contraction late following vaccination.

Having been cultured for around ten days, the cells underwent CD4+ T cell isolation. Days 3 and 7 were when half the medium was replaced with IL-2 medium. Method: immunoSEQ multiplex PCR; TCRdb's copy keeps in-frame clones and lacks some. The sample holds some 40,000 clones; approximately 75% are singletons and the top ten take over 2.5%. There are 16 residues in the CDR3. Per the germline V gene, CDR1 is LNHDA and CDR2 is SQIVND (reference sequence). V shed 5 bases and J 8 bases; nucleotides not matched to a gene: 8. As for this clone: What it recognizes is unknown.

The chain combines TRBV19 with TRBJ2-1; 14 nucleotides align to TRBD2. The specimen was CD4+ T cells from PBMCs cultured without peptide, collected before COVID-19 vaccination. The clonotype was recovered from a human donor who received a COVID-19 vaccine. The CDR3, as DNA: TGTGCCAGTAGTCCGGGACTAGCGGGGGCCTTTTATGAGCAGTTCTTC. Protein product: CASSPGLAGAFYEQFF.